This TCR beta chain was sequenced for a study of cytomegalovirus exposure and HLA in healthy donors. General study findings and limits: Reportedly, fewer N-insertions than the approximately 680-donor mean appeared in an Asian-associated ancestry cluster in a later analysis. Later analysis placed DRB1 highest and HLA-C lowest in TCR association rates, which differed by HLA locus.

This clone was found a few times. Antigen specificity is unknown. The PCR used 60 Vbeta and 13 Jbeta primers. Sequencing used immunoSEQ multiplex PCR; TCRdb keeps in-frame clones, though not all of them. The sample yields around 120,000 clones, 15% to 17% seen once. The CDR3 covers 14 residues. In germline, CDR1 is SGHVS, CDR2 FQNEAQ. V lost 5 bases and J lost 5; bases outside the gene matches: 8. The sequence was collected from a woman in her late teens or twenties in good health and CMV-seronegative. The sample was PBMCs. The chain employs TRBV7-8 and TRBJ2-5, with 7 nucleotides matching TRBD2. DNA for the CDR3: TGTGCCAGCAGCCCAGGACTAGGGGCGGAGACCCAGTACTTC. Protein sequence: CASSPGLGAETQYF.